This T cell receptor beta chain was captured in a study of blood T cell repertoires in COVID-19. On the study more broadly: Samples taken during acute and convalescent COVID-19 were collected in the United States, Italy and Spain. PBMCs, B-cell-depleted T cells, or T cells were the source of the cDNA or gDNA that made up the material.

Per the original methods: Reference gene primers were amplified, and this amplification served to estimate nucleated cell counts. The method was immunoSEQ multiplex PCR; TCRdb's version includes in-frame clones alone and lacks a portion of them. The V and J calls and the clone size are those of that table, but D and trimming were determined from the DNA. The sample lists approximately 260,000 clones, approximately 90% occurring once. Trimming cost V 1 base and J 0 bases, with 10 bases left between them. The CDR3 has 15 residues. Germline CDR1 and CDR2: LNHDA and SQIVND (reference sequence). Input material: peripheral blood. This receptor was identified in a woman aged 35 to 49 with acute or convalescent COVID-19. This sequence joins TRBV19 and TRBJ2-7; D is perhaps TRBD1 (6 bases). The CDR3 DNA reads as TGTGCCAGTAGTATAGCCCGGACAGTCTCCTACGAGCAGTACGTC. As protein: CASSIARTVSYEQYV.